These 4 T cell receptor beta chains were sequenced from one sample in a study of identical twins. TCRdb itself ran the 5' RACE reads through MiXCR, one entry per CDR3 protein. The sample consists of 150,000 or so distinct CDR3 sequences, around 3.5% of them appearing once. Sequenced: memory T cells sorted from blood. The receptors here all came from a man aged 18 to 30 in good health.

This chain links TRBV11-3 with TRBJ1-1; D may be TRBD1 (6 bases). Trimming removed 4 bases at V and 4 bases at J, with 19 bases between. The germline V gene encodes CDR1 SGHNT and CDR2 YENEEA. There are 16 residues in the CDR3. The CDR3 bases are TGTGCCAGCAGCTCCTCCCGACGGAGGGGGATCACTGAAGCTTTCTTT. Its protein product is CASSSSRRRGITEAFF.

This clonotype has at least ten counts. The chain recombines TRBV6-2 or TRBV6-3 with TRBJ2-4; TRBD1 is a possible D gene (7 bases). The CDR3 totals 16 residues. Deletions cut 5 bases from V and 0 bases from J, with 14 bases between. Germline CDR1 and CDR2: MNHEY and SVGEGT. The CDR3 DNA follows: TGTGCCAGCAGTGCGGGACAGCAACTAGCCAAAAACATTCAGTACTTC. Its protein product is CASSAGQQLAKNIQYF.

This clonotype occurred a few times. V is TRBV4-2 and J is TRBJ2-7, with D perhaps TRBD1 (6 bases). CDR3 length: 17 residues. V was cut by 0 bases and J by 0 bases, with 15 bases left in between. Looked up from germline, CDR1 is LGHNA and CDR2 is YNFKEQ. The CDR3 DNA reads TGTGCCAGCAGCCAAGACCAATCCGGGACACTCTCCTACGAGCAGTACTTC. This translates into CASSQDQSGTLSYEQYF.

This clonotype was detected only a few times. The V call is TRBV2, the J call TRBJ2-1, with 8 bases that match TRBD1. The CDR3 spans 15 residues. With 6 bases clipped from V and 3 bases from J, the junction kept 7 bases outside the gene matches. Germline V gives CDR1 SNHLY, CDR2 FYNNEI. CDR3 in amino acids: CASRREGTGYNEQFF. The CDR3 DNA follows: TGTGCCAGCAGGAGAGAAGGGACAGGCTACAATGAGCAGTTCTTC.